The following is a T cell receptor beta chain sequence with its context. The sample belongs to a study of blood T cell repertoires in COVID-19. Study information: COVID-19 samples collected from the United States, Italy and Spain covered acute and convalescent phases. PBMCs, B-cell-depleted T cells, or T cells provided the cDNA or gDNA that made up the material.

V was clipped by 4 bases and J by 0 bases, with 24 bases between them. CDR1 and CDR2 from the germline V gene are KGHSH and LQKENI. The length of the CDR3 is 19 residues. Source study methods: Estimation of nucleated cell counts relied on the amplification of reference gene primers. TCRdb keeps only in-frame clones here, not all; method: immunoSEQ multiplex PCR. The V and J calls and clone size are taken from that table; D and trimming were inferred from the DNA. Of some 150,000 clones in the sample, approximately 89% are singletons; the top ten hold 1.5% to 2%. The V gene is TRBV18, the J gene TRBJ1-1; possibly TRBD1 for D (5 bases). The TCR was taken from a human donor in a cohort sampled during active COVID-19. Sample: peripheral blood. The CDR3 protein is CASSLDPFRQGVMNTEAFF. CDR3 DNA: TGTGCCAGCTCACTTGATCCCTTCCGGCAGGGTGTGATGAACACTGAAGCTTTCTTT.